This T cell receptor beta chain was documented in a study of blood T cell repertoires in COVID-19. About the study: Acute-phase and convalescent COVID-19 samples originated in the United States, Italy and Spain.

The CDR3 loop spans 17 amino acids. Trimming pared 0 bases from V and 0 bases from J, leaving 15 bases between. Germline CDR1 LGHNA, CDR2 YNFKEQ. As processed by the authors: Amplified reference gene primers provided the basis for estimating nucleated cell counts. This table comes from immunoSEQ multiplex PCR, and its TCRdb copy is limited to in-frame clones, with some not included. The V and J calls and clone size were taken over from that table, and D and trimming were inferred from the DNA. In the table there are tens of thousands of clones, more than 85% of which are singletons. This receptor was identified in a man aged 50 to 59 with active COVID-19. The V gene is TRBV4-2, the J gene TRBJ2-7; possible D gene TRBD2, 6 bases. Sequencing was done on a sample of peripheral blood. CDR3 loop: CASSQDWRGHRSYEQYF. The CDR3 DNA follows: TGTGCCAGCAGCCAAGATTGGAGGGGCCATCGCTCCTACGAGCAGTACTTC.